These 10 T cell receptor beta chains were all obtained from the same sample, sequenced in a study of blood T cell repertoires in COVID-19. Some clones are missing from TCRdb's copy, which holds only in-frame ones; the method was immunoSEQ multiplex PCR. Of roughly 76,000 clones listed, roughly 70% are singletons. Sequences were obtained from peripheral blood. Receptors originate from a man between 65 and 85 years old with acute or convalescent COVID-19.

This chain uses TRBV29-1 with TRBJ1-2, with D possibly TRBD1 on 5 matching bases. Germline V gene lookup returns CDR1 SQVTM and CDR2 ANQGSEA. V shed 3 bases and J shed 6 bases, with 11 bases lying between them. This CDR3 spans 12 amino acids. CDR3 protein: CSVDFPGNGYTF. The CDR3, as DNA: TGCAGCGTTGACTTTCCAGGGAATGGCTACACCTTC.

This rearrangement joins TRBV7-9 to TRBJ2-7, with 7 bases matching TRBD2. In germline, CDR1 is SEHNR, CDR2 FQNEAQ (reference sequence). V lost 1 base and J lost 6; bases outside the gene matches: 9. This CDR3 has 15 residues. The CDR3 reads CASSLVTGGRFEQYF. The CDR3 nucleotides read TGTGCCAGCAGCTTAGTAACGGGAGGTCGTTTCGAGCAGTACTTC.

The CDR3 sequence: CASSQVQGQGELFF. The CDR3 DNA follows: TGCGCCAGCAGCCAAGTTCAGGGACAGGGGGAGCTGTTTTTT. The chain uses TRBV4-3 and TRBJ2-2; 7 nucleotides match TRBD1. V gave up 1 base and J gave up 8 bases; unmatched junction bases: 4. From germline, CDR1 is LGHNA and CDR2 YSLEER. The CDR3 spans 14 residues.

The J gene is TRBJ2-7, the V gene TRBV6-1; 11 bases are a match to TRBD1. The CDR3 length is 15 residues. With V trimmed by 4 bases and J by 7 bases, 9 bases remained unmatched. From germline, CDR1 is MNHNS and CDR2 SASEGT. CDR3 residues: CASSASDRGQAEQYF. The CDR3 coding sequence is TGTGCCAGCAGTGCCTCGGACAGGGGGCAGGCGGAGCAGTACTTC.

This sequence joins TRBV5-1 and TRBJ2-5; a possible D gene is TRBD1 (7 bases). The CDR3 has 14 amino acids. V lost 4 bases and J lost 1, with 11 bases in between. Germline loops: CDR1 SGHRS, CDR2 YFSETQ. The CDR3 region is CASSGGDSQETQYF. DNA for the CDR3: TGCGCCAGCAGCGGAGGGGACAGCCAAGAGACCCAGTACTTC. The full variable domain, completed using reference TRBV5-1 and TRBJ2-5, is KAGVTQTPRYLIKTRGQQVTLSCSPISGHRSVSWYQQTPGQGLQFLFEYFSETQRNKGNFPGRFSGRQFSNSRSEMNVSTLELGDSALYLCASSGGDSQETQYFGPGTRLLVL.

The V gene is TRBV2, the J gene TRBJ1-2; 7 nucleotides line up with TRBD1. From germline, CDR1 is SNHLY and CDR2 FYNNEI. This CDR3 has 12 residues. With 4 bases clipped from V and 5 bases from J, the junction kept 1 base outside the gene matches. CDR3 bases: TGTGCCAGCAGTGGACAGGGATATGGCTACACCTTC. It codes for CASSGQGYGYTF.

The chain recombines TRBV10-3 with TRBJ1-1; no reliable D call. The germline CDR1 and CDR2 sequences are ENHRY and SYGVKD. The CDR3 is 12 amino acids. V dropped 4 bases and J dropped 7 bases, with 10 bases sitting between them. The chain's CDR3 is CAISVEYGEAFF. DNA of the CDR3: TGTGCCATCAGTGTTGAGTATGGTGAAGCTTTCTTT.

The chain carries TRBV29-1 and TRBJ1-1; 7 bases are a match to TRBD1. The CDR3 runs to 13 residues. CDR1 and CDR2 from the germline V gene are SQVTM and ANQGSEA. Losses at the gene ends were 7 bases for V and 4 bases for J; bases not matched to a gene: 9. In DNA, the CDR3 is TGCAGCGCCCGTGAACAGGGGAGCACTGAAGCTTTCTTT. It yields the protein CSAREQGSTEAFF. Variable domain in full (rest from reference TRBV29-1 and TRBJ1-1): SAVISQKPSRDICQRGTSLTIQCQVDSQVTMMFWYRQQPGQSLTLIATANQGSEATYESGFVIDKFPISRPNLTFSTLTVSNMSPEDSSIYLCSAREQGSTEAFFGQGTRLTVV.

This chain links TRBV9 with TRBJ1-6; tentative D call: TRBD1 (6 bases). Germline V gene sequence: CDR1 SGDLS, CDR2 YYNGEE. There are 15 residues in the CDR3. The V and J ends lost 0 bases and 10 bases respectively, with 14 bases between them. CDR3 nucleotide sequence: TGTGCCAGCAGCGTAGAGGCCGGGGGGCACTCACCCCTCCACTTT. Translation: CASSVEAGGHSPLHF.

The V call is TRBV3-1 (or the pseudogene TRBV3-2), the J call TRBJ2-7; D possibly corresponds to TRBD2 (6 bases). Trimming left V 3 bases short and J 6 bases short, with 12 bases between. CDR1 is LGHDT and CDR2 is YNNKEL in the germline V gene (reference sequence). CDR3 length: 13 amino acids. The CDR3 sequence is CASSQRDLSEQYF. CDR3 in DNA: TGTGCCAGCAGCCAGCGGGATTTATCCGAGCAGTACTTC.